These 10 T cell receptor beta chains originate from one sample sequenced in a study of blood T cells in healthy people across ages. Sample-barcoded 5' priming and a J-beta primer mix drove a second PCR of roughly 6 to 12 cycles. TCRdb reanalysed the 5' RACE reads using MiXCR and keeps one entry per CDR3 protein. The sample holds 800,000 or so distinct CDR3 sequences, 25% seen once. These same records also appear under a second study, on T cells of mothers and their children.

The specimen sequenced was blood. These receptors were taken from a boy younger than 18 in good health.

Comments on this clonotype: Germline is not matched at one junction end, which may reflect a read error. The gene calls are TRBV29-1 and TRBJ2-3; a possible D gene is TRBD2 (5 bases). Germline V CDR1 and CDR2: SQVTM, ANQGSEA. CDR3 length equals 12 residues. The CDR3 loop is CSMSGSTDTRYF. The CDR3 DNA sequence: TGCAGCATGAGCGGCAGCACAGATACGCGGTATTTT.

The rearrangement joins TRBV4-3 to TRBJ2-5; weak D call: TRBD2 (5 bases). The CDR3 is made up of 16 amino acids. Trimming cost V 0 bases and J 3 bases, with 14 bases left between them. Germline V gene sequence: CDR1 LGHNA, CDR2 YSLEER. This CDR3 reads CASSQDVASYEETQYF. The CDR3 DNA is TGCGCCAGCAGCCAAGATGTGGCTAGCTATGAAGAGACCCAGTACTTC.

The chain joins TRBV29-1 to TRBJ2-5, with no clear D. V shed 7 bases and J shed 5 bases, with 8 bases lying between them. This CDR3 is built from 10 residues. The germline V gene has CDR1 SQVTM and CDR2 ANQGSEA. The CDR3 is CSANLETQYF. DNA for the CDR3: TGCAGCGCCAACCTGGAGACCCAGTACTTC.

This clonotype was seen a few times. The chain has TRBV5-1 and TRBJ2-3; D call uncertain. Germline CDR1 reads SGHRS; CDR2 reads YFSETQ. Trimming cost V 4 bases and J 6 bases, with 15 bases left between them. This CDR3 is 14 amino acids long. The CDR3 is CASSPHPSWDTQYF. In nucleotides, the CDR3 is TGCGCCAGCAGCCCTCACCCCTCTTGGGATACGCAGTATTTT.

This clonotype was observed a few times. The V call is TRBV4-1, the J call TRBJ2-4, with a tentative D call TRBD2 (6 bases). Germline V gives CDR1 MGHRA, CDR2 YSYEKL. V dropped 0 bases and J dropped 8 bases, with 14 bases sitting between them. The length of the CDR3 is 15 residues. CDR3 DNA sequence: TGCGCCAGCAGCCAAGATGGTCGGGTAGCGGACATTCAGTACTTC. Amino acid sequence: CASSQDGRVADIQYF.

A few counts support this clonotype. CDR3 protein: CASIGRDFAYEQYF. The CDR3 DNA is TGTGCCAGCATCGGCCGGGACTTTGCCTACGAGCAGTACTTC. V and J are TRBV2 and TRBJ2-7; a weak D match, TRBD2 (6 bases). Germline CDR1 reads SNHLY; CDR2 reads FYNNEI. V was trimmed by 7 bases and J by 2 bases, leaving 15 bases between them. This CDR3 has 14 residues.

The count of this clonotype is one. The junction does not match germline at one end; this may be a read error. This sequence joins TRBV6-6 and TRBJ1-4; 7 bases are a match to TRBD1. Germline V lookup: CDR1 MNHNY, CDR2 SVGAGI (reference sequence). CDR3 size: 16 residues. The CDR3 nucleotides are TGTGCCAGCACACCAAGATGGGACAGCTATAATGAAAAACTGTTCTTT. This codes for CASTPRWDSYNEKLFF.

This clonotype came up a few times. The V and J genes are TRBV5-1 and TRBJ2-4, with 9 bases fitting TRBD2. The V and J ends lost 0 bases and 1 base, in that order; junction bases with no gene match: 5. The germline CDR1 and CDR2 sequences are SGHRS and YFSETQ. This CDR3 spans 17 amino acids. The DNA for the CDR3 is TGCGCCAGCAGCTTGGCGGCTAGCGGGGCGGCCAAAAACATTCAGTACTTC. It is translated as CASSLAASGAAKNIQYF.

This clonotype appeared a few times. The chain has TRBV3-1 and TRBJ1-1; no clear D gene. Trimming removed 5 bases at V and 5 bases at J, with 12 bases between. Looked up from germline, CDR1 is LGHDT and CDR2 is YNNKEL (reference sequence). The CDR3 sequence is 13 residues long. The CDR3 protein is CASSSGEGTEAFF. The DNA for the CDR3 is TGTGCCAGCAGCTCCGGGGAAGGGACTGAAGCTTTCTTT.

V is TRBV29-1 and J is TRBJ2-3; possibly TRBD1 for D (6 bases). Germline loops: CDR1 SQVTM, CDR2 ANQGSEA. This CDR3 contains 14 residues. V lost 3 bases, J lost 3 bases, and 13 bases lay in between. CDR3 residues: CSVDSGQRTDTQYF. In nucleotides, the CDR3 is TGCAGCGTTGACTCTGGACAGAGAACAGATACGCAGTATTTT.